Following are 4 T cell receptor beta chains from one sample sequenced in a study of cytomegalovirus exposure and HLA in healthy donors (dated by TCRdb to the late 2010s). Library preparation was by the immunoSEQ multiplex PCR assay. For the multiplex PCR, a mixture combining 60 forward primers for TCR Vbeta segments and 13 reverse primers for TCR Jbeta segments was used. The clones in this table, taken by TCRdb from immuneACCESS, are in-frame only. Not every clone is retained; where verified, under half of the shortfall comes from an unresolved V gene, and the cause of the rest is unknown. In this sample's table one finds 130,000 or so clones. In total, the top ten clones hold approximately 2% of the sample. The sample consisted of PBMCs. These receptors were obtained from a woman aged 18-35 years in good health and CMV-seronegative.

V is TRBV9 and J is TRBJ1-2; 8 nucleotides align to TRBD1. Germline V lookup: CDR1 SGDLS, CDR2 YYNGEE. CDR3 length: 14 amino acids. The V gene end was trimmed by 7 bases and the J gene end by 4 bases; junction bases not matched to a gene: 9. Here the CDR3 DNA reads TGTGCCAGCCGGAGACAGGGGATCATCTATGGCTACACCTTC. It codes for CASRRQGIIYGYTF.

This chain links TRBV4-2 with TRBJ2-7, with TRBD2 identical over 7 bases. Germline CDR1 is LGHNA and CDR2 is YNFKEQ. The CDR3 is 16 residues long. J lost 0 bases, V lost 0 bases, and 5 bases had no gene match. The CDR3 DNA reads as TGTGCCAGCAGCCAAGATTCGACTAGCCCCTCCTACGAGCAGTACTTC. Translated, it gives CASSQDSTSPSYEQYF.

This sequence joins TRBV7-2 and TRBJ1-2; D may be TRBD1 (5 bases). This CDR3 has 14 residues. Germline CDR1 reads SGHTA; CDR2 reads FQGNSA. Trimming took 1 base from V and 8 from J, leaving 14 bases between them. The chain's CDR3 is CASSLGQGGWGYTF. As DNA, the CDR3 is TGTGCCAGCAGCTTAGGGCAGGGCGGATGGGGCTACACCTTC.

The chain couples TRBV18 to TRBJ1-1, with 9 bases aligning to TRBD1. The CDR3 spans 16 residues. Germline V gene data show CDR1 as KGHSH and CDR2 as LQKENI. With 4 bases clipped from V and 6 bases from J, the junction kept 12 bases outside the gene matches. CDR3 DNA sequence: TGTGCCAGCTCACTAGACACGGGACAGGGAGGGGCTGAAGCTTTCTTT. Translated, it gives CASSLDTGQGGAEAFF.